These 32 T cell receptor beta chains share one sample of origin, sequenced in a study of spatial heterogeneity in lung cancer. Time point denoted: sample taken at primary tumor resection. Their antigens are not known. Findings and limits, study-wide: Counts of expanded intratumoral alpha and beta TCRs tracked tumor mutation counts.

TCRdb used MiXCR to reprocess the 5' RACE reads, holding one entry per CDR3 protein. The sample contains about 13,000 distinct CDR3 sequences, approximately 4.8% of which appear only once. Sample: lung tumor tissue, taken at surgery. Receptor source: a male donor with early-stage non-small cell lung cancer.

This clonotype came up many times. The chain employs TRBV20-1 and TRBJ1-2; D is unresolved. Trimming left V 4 bases short and J 7 bases short, with 7 bases between. The CDR3 runs 10 residues. Looked up from germline, CDR1 is DFQATT and CDR2 is SNEGSKA (reference sequence). The DNA for the CDR3 is TGCAGTGCTACCGGGATTGGCTACACCTTC. Amino acid sequence: CSATGIGYTF.

At least ten counts were recorded for this clonotype. The rearrangement uses TRBV20-1 and TRBJ2-3; 10 bases line up with TRBD1. The V gene end was trimmed by 5 bases and the J gene end by 5 bases; junction bases not matched to a gene: 7. From germline, CDR1 is DFQATT and CDR2 SNEGSKA (reference sequence). The CDR3 totals 14 residues. The CDR3 protein is CSAAGTGALDTQYF. As DNA, the CDR3 is TGCAGTGCTGCCGGGACAGGGGCGTTAGATACGCAGTATTTT.

This clonotype was observed at least ten times. V and J are TRBV5-4 and TRBJ1-1; D not certain. CDR1 and CDR2 from the germline V gene are SGHNT and YYREEE (reference sequence). CDR3 length: 13 amino acids. V gave up 1 base and J gave up 0 bases, with 4 bases separating them. CDR3 nucleotide sequence: TGTGCCAGCAGCTTGTCAATGAACACTGAAGCTTTCTTT. Translation gives CASSLSMNTEAFF.

This clonotype was seen ten or more times. The chain is built from TRBV4-2 and TRBJ2-1; 7 bases line up with TRBD2. The CDR3 contains 13 residues. J was trimmed by 8 bases and V by 1 base; bases with no gene match: 2. CDR1 is LGHNA, CDR2 YNFKEQ, per germline. CDR3 coding DNA: TGTGCCAGCAGCCAAGGAGGGAGGGATGAGCAGTTCTTC. Its translation: CASSQGGRDEQFF.

This clonotype appeared a few times. One base away lies a much larger clone, so this may be a sequencing read error. This sequence joins TRBV4-2 and TRBJ1-1; TRBD1 matches 7 bases. From germline, CDR1 is LGHNA and CDR2 YNFKEQ. This CDR3 is 15 amino acids long. With 1 base clipped from V and 1 base from J, the junction kept 3 bases outside the gene matches. CDR3 sequence reads: CASSQARQGNTEAFF. As DNA, the CDR3 is TGTGCCAGCAGCCAAGCGCGACAGGGGAACACTGAAGCTTTCTTT.

This clonotype came up many times. V usage is TRBV7-9 and J usage is TRBJ2-1; possible D gene TRBD1, 6 bases. This CDR3 region has 11 residues. The germline gives CDR1 SEHNR, CDR2 FQNEAQ (reference sequence). Trimming removed 5 bases at V and 10 bases at J, with 9 bases between. The CDR3 sequence is CASSVRGEQFF. The CDR3 region has the DNA TGTGCCAGCAGCGTCAGGGGAGAGCAGTTCTTC. The complete variable domain, with remaining parts taken from reference TRBV7-9 and TRBJ2-1, reads DTGVSQNPRHKITKRGQNVTFRCDPISEHNRLYWYRQTLGQGPEFLTYFQNEAQLEKSRLLSDRFSAERPKGSFSTLEIQRTEQGDSAMYLCASSVRGEQFFGPGTRLTVL.

In its sample, this clonotype was seen many times. The gene calls are TRBV7-2 and TRBJ2-1; 9 positions match TRBD2. This CDR3 is built from 17 residues. CDR1 is SGHTA and CDR2 is FQGNSA in the germline V gene. Unmatched junction bases numbered 8, after V lost 5 bases and J lost 0 bases. CDR3 sequence reads: CASSPQAGGRSYNEQFF. The CDR3 coding sequence is TGTGCCAGCAGCCCACAAGCGGGGGGCCGCTCCTACAATGAGCAGTTCTTC. Complete variable domain (other parts from reference TRBV7-2 and TRBJ2-1): GAGVSQSPSNKVTEKGKDVELRCDPISGHTALYWYRQSLGQGLEFLIYFQGNSAPDKSGLPSDRFSAERTGGSVSTLTIQRTQQEDSAVYLCASSPQAGGRSYNEQFFGPGTRLTVL.

This clonotype was seen repeatedly, ten times or more. The J gene is TRBJ1-5, the V gene TRBV7-2; 9 bases align to TRBD1. This CDR3 has 16 amino acids. Trimming cost V 3 bases and J 11 bases; bases outside gene matches: 14. Germline V gene data show CDR1 as SGHTA and CDR2 as FQGNSA. This chain's CDR3 is CASSFGRGTGFIAQHF. In nucleotides, the CDR3 is TGTGCCAGCAGCTTTGGCCGAGGGACAGGGTTTATAGCCCAGCATTTT.

This clonotype qualifies as medium-sized (0.01 to 0.1%). The chain recombines TRBV11-2 with TRBJ2-7; D not resolved. V lost 4 bases and J lost 0, with 10 bases in between. Per the germline V gene, CDR1 is SGHAT and CDR2 is FQNNGV. The CDR3 spans 14 residues. The CDR3 protein is CASSWVPDSYEQYF. The CDR3 DNA reads as TGTGCCAGCAGCTGGGTCCCAGACTCCTACGAGCAGTACTTC.

This clonotype was recorded at least ten times. The V and J genes are TRBV7-9 and TRBJ1-6; D is unclear. Trimming took 10 bases from V and 7 from J, leaving 8 bases between them. There are 11 residues in the CDR3. Germline CDR1 reads SEHNR; CDR2 reads FQNEAQ (reference sequence). CDR3 amino acids: CAIAGNSPLHF. The CDR3 nucleotides are TGTGCCATCGCGGGCAATTCACCCCTCCACTTT.

In this sample, this clonotype turned up many times. The V and J genes are TRBV6-6 and TRBJ1-1; perhaps TRBD1 as D (6 bases). The V gene's germline CDR1 is MNHNY and CDR2 SVGAGI (reference sequence). This CDR3 is 16 amino acids long. V gave up 2 bases and J gave up 1 base, with 14 bases separating them. The CDR3 region is CASSYRGSGANTEAFF. The CDR3 region has the DNA TGTGCCAGCAGTTACCGAGGCTCAGGGGCGAACACTGAAGCTTTCTTT.

This clonotype was seen ten or more times. The chain carries TRBV20-1 and TRBJ2-2, with D hard to call. The CDR3 is 14 residues long. V was pared by 6 bases and J by 1 base, with 12 bases between. CDR1 is DFQATT and CDR2 is SNEGSKA in the germline V gene (reference sequence). The CDR3 bases are TGCAGTGCCCTAGGACGGCTGAACACCGGGGAGCTGTTTTTT. Amino acids: CSALGRLNTGELFF.

The rearrangement uses TRBV5-1 and TRBJ2-1, with D possibly TRBD1 on 5 matching bases. CDR3 length: 17 residues. Germline V gives CDR1 SGHRS, CDR2 YFSETQ. V lost 5 bases, J lost 7 bases, and 25 bases lay in between. For the CDR3, the DNA is TGCGCCAGCAGGTTGAACCCAACCATGGGGCTGGATAATGAGCAGTTCTTC. Protein sequence: CASRLNPTMGLDNEQFF.

The chain carries TRBV7-9 and TRBJ1-2; TRBD1 matches at 7 bases. This CDR3 has 14 residues. Per the germline V gene, CDR1 is SEHNR and CDR2 is FQNEAQ (reference sequence). Trimming cost V 3 bases and J 4 bases; bases outside gene matches: 5. In DNA, the CDR3 is TGTGCCAGCAGCTTGGCAGGGGGTCCCTATGGCTACACCTTC. Encoded protein: CASSLAGGPYGYTF.

The gene calls are TRBV3-1 and TRBJ1-5; 9 bases line up with TRBD1. V lost 1 base and J lost 3; bases outside the gene matches: 4. The CDR3 sequence is 16 residues long. Germline-derived CDR1 and CDR2 are LGHDT and YNNKEL (reference sequence). The CDR3 protein is CASSQGGQGFNQPQHF. Here the CDR3 DNA reads TGTGCCAGCAGCCAAGGGGGACAGGGTTTCAATCAGCCCCAGCATTTT.

This clonotype was counted only a few times. The chain employs TRBV29-1 and TRBJ1-2; D not certain. The germline CDR1 and CDR2 sequences are SQVTM and ANQGSEA. The CDR3 sequence is 13 residues long. The germline V and J ends were trimmed by 7 bases and 6 bases, with 18 bases remaining between them. CDR3 region: CSGVSYHGDGYTF. CDR3 DNA: TGCAGCGGAGTTTCCTATCACGGGGATGGCTACACCTTC.

This clonotype was counted many times. The chain is built from TRBV6-1 and TRBJ1-5; the D is unclear. V lost 3 bases to trimming and J lost 6 bases, with 6 bases between them. Germline CDR1 reads MNHNS; CDR2 reads SASEGT. The CDR3 spans 12 residues. CDR3 nucleotide sequence: TGTGCCAGCAGTGAGGAGGGTCAGCCCCAGCATTTT. It translates to CASSEEGQPQHF.

This sequence joins TRBV20-1 and TRBJ2-1, with 10 bases fitting TRBD2. CDR1 is DFQATT, CDR2 SNEGSKA, per germline (reference sequence). The CDR3 runs 17 residues. V was clipped by 0 bases and J by 6 bases; unmatched bases: 11. For the CDR3, the DNA is TGCAGTGCTAGAGATCCAACTAGCGGGGCGCTGGTCAATGAGCAGTTCTTC. This codes for CSARDPTSGALVNEQFF.

This clonotype was counted ten times or more. The rearrangement uses TRBV10-3 and TRBJ2-2; 9 nucleotides align to TRBD2. The CDR3 totals 14 residues. J lost 6 bases, V lost 4 bases, and 3 bases had no gene match. Germline V gene data show CDR1 as ENHRY and CDR2 as SYGVKD. CDR3 in amino acids: CAISGLAESGELFF. The CDR3 bases are TGTGCCATCAGTGGACTAGCGGAGTCCGGGGAGCTGTTTTTT.

This clonotype turned up a few times. This rearrangement joins TRBV20-1 to TRBJ1-2; 7 bases agree with TRBD1. The V gene's germline CDR1 is DFQATT and CDR2 SNEGSKA (reference sequence). V lost 7 bases to trimming and J lost 5 bases; unmatched junction nucleotides: 7. The CDR3 runs to 12 residues. CDR3 nucleotides: TGCAGTGGTTCGGGACAGCGATATGGCTACACCTTC. This codes for CSGSGQRYGYTF.

V usage is TRBV20-1 and J usage is TRBJ2-7; D might be TRBD1 or TRBD2, each matching 5 bases. V gave up 3 bases and J gave up 6 bases, with 21 bases separating them. The CDR3 spans 15 residues. Germline lookup yields CDR1 DFQATT and CDR2 SNEGSKA (reference sequence). As DNA, the CDR3 is TGCAGTGCTAGGGCCCGAGGGGACCCCCTTCGCGAGCAGTACTTC. Translating it yields CSARARGDPLREQYF.

This clonotype was seen only a few times. V usage is TRBV20-1 and J usage is TRBJ2-7, with 12 bases that match TRBD2. The germline gives CDR1 DFQATT, CDR2 SNEGSKA (reference sequence). The ends lost 3 bases at V and 4 bases at J; junction bases unmatched: 7. This CDR3 comprises 15 residues. In nucleotides, the CDR3 is TGCAGTGCTAGCCAAACTAGCGGGGGGCTTTACGAGCAGTACTTC. This encodes CSASQTSGGLYEQYF.

This clonotype was counted ten times or more. The chain is built from TRBV2 and TRBJ2-5; TRBD2 matches 16 bases. Germline V CDR1 and CDR2: SNHLY, FYNNEI. V lost 6 bases to trimming and J lost 4 bases; unmatched junction nucleotides: 2. The CDR3 is 15 residues long. The chain's CDR3 is CASSGTSGGAETQYF. The DNA for the CDR3 is TGTGCCAGCAGCGGGACTAGCGGGGGGGCAGAGACCCAGTACTTC.

This clonotype occurred many times. The V call is TRBV20-1, the J call TRBJ2-7; possibly TRBD1 for D (5 bases). From germline, CDR1 is DFQATT and CDR2 SNEGSKA (reference sequence). CDR3 size: 12 residues. V was trimmed by 6 bases and J by 1 base, leaving 10 bases between them. Written as DNA, the CDR3 is TGCAGTGCCGCTCACAGGTCCTACGAGCAGTACTTC. Protein: CSAAHRSYEQYF.

This clonotype was counted a few times. The chain is built from TRBV11-2 and TRBJ2-3; D remains ambiguous. CDR3 length equals 14 residues. Germline-derived CDR1 and CDR2 are SGHAT and FQNNGV. The ends were cut back, 8 bases at V and 2 bases at J, with 14 bases in the middle. The CDR3 DNA reads TGTGCCAGCTGTCCCAGCTGGTCCACAGATACGCAGTATTTT. Amino acids: CASCPSWSTDTQYF. Variable domain in full (rest from reference TRBV11-2 and TRBJ2-3): EAGVAQSPRYKIIEKRQSVAFWCNPISGHATLYWYQQILGQGPKLLIQFQNNGVVDDSQLPKDRFSAERLKGVDSTLKIQPAKLEDSAVYLCASCPSWSTDTQYFGPGTRLTVL.

This clonotype was detected many times. The V and J genes are TRBV28 and TRBJ1-2; no firm D call. From germline, CDR1 is MDHEN and CDR2 SYDVKM. V was clipped by 11 bases and J by 8 bases, with 18 bases between them. This CDR3 spans 12 amino acids. The CDR3 DNA reads as TGTGCCGCCGCTCGCTGGGCCGGAGGCTACACCTTC. It is translated as CAAARWAGGYTF.

The chain joins TRBV6-6 to TRBJ1-2, with D possibly TRBD1 on 5 matching bases. The CDR3 is 11 residues long. V was pared by 6 bases and J by 8 bases, with 10 bases between. Germline-derived CDR1 and CDR2 are MNHNY and SVGAGI (reference sequence). The CDR3 is CASRMGQGYTF. The CDR3 DNA reads TGTGCCAGCAGGATGGGGCAGGGCTACACCTTC.

This clonotype was seen ten or more times. The V and J genes are TRBV28 and TRBJ1-2; D not resolved. Deletions cut 7 bases from V and 1 base from J, with 13 bases between. The V gene's germline CDR1 is MDHEN and CDR2 SYDVKM. The CDR3 is 14 amino acids. The CDR3, as DNA: TGTGCCAGCATCCCACAACAGATTAACTATGGCTACACCTTC. Its translation is CASIPQQINYGYTF.

This clonotype occurred many times. The rearrangement links TRBV6-2 or TRBV6-3 to TRBJ1-5; D remains ambiguous. Per the germline V gene, CDR1 is MNHEY and CDR2 is SVGEGT. The CDR3 covers 16 residues. V was shortened by 3 bases and J by 2 bases, with 14 bases between the two germline ends. The CDR3 spells CASSYWPQRGNQPQHF. The CDR3 coding sequence is TGTGCCAGCAGTTATTGGCCACAGCGGGGCAATCAGCCCCAGCATTTT.

The CDR3 loop reads CASLRLGGEAFF. The CDR3 bases are TGTGCCAGCTTACGCCTGGGGGGTGAAGCTTTCTTT. The J gene is TRBJ1-1, the V gene TRBV18, with a weak D call TRBD1 (5 bases). V lost 7 bases and J lost 7, with 13 bases in between. This CDR3 has 12 residues. Per the germline V gene, CDR1 is KGHSH and CDR2 is LQKENI.

This clonotype is medium-sized in the sample. The chain uses TRBV12-3 or TRBV12-4 and TRBJ1-1; D gene unclear. Trimming pared 1 base from V and 7 bases from J, leaving 7 bases between. The CDR3 has 12 residues. The CDR3 is CASSLGVHEAFF. DNA of the CDR3: TGTGCCAGCAGTTTAGGGGTGCATGAAGCTTTCTTT.

This chain joins TRBV7-8 and TRBJ1-3; D is unclear. The CDR3 spans 16 residues. V was cut by 4 bases and J by 0 bases, with 13 bases left in between. Per germline, CDR1 SGHVS and CDR2 FQNEAQ. For the CDR3, the DNA is TGTGCCAGCAGCTCGGAGGGTATTGGCTCTGGAAACACCATATATTTT. Translation: CASSSEGIGSGNTIYF.